These 21 T cell receptor beta chains came from one sample sequenced in a study of cytomegalovirus exposure and HLA in healthy donors. The PCR made use of 60 Vbeta and 13 Jbeta primers. The data were produced by immunoSEQ multiplex PCR, yet TCRdb's version contains in-frame clones alone and is incomplete. The listing records under 150,000 clones. The sample was PBMCs. The receptors stem from a man aged 35 to 55 in good health and CMV-seronegative.

The chain carries TRBV7-9 and TRBJ2-5; weak D call: TRBD1 (6 bases). CDR1 and CDR2 from the germline V gene are SEHNR and FQNEAQ (reference sequence). The CDR3 runs to 17 residues. V lost 7 bases to trimming and J lost 2 bases, with 23 bases between them. The CDR3 reads CASTSLSEAGAQETQYF. The DNA of the CDR3 is TGTGCCAGCACCTCTCTATCTGAGGCAGGGGCACAAGAGACCCAGTACTTC. The full variable domain, its missing parts supplied by reference TRBV7-9 and TRBJ2-5, is DTGVSQNPRHKITKRGQNVTFRCDPISEHNRLYWYRQTLGQGPEFLTYFQNEAQLEKSRLLSDRFSAERPKGSFSTLEIQRTEQGDSAMYLCASTSLSEAGAQETQYFGPGTRLLVL.

The chain is built from TRBV4-3 and TRBJ1-2; D may be TRBD1 (5 bases). Germline CDR1 reads LGHNA; CDR2 reads YSLEER. There are 16 residues in the CDR3. The V end lost 8 bases, the J end lost 0 bases, and 19 bases lay between the germline ends. The CDR3 loop reads CASRRDQAATNYGYTF. The CDR3, as DNA: TGCGCCAGCCGGCGGGACCAGGCGGCAACTAACTATGGCTACACCTTC.

The J gene is TRBJ2-7, the V gene TRBV7-2; D might be TRBD1 (6 bases). Looked up from germline, CDR1 is SGHTA and CDR2 is FQGNSA. This CDR3 contains 14 residues. V lost 5 bases and J 2 bases, leaving 13 bases between the germline ends. The CDR3 nucleotides read TGTGCCAGCAGCCCCCCGGGACAAGCCTACGAGCAGTACTTC. Amino acids: CASSPPGQAYEQYF.

The gene calls are TRBV9 and TRBJ1-2, with TRBD1 identical over 8 bases. Losses at the gene ends were 0 bases for V and 7 bases for J; bases not matched to a gene: 5. The CDR3 covers 14 residues. The germline V gene has CDR1 SGDLS and CDR2 YYNGEE. The CDR3 sequence: CASSVGGQEVGYTF. DNA for the CDR3: TGTGCCAGCAGCGTAGGGGGACAGGAGGTTGGCTACACCTTC.

The V gene is TRBV6-1, the J gene TRBJ1-6, with 7 positions matching TRBD1. Trimming at V came to 8 bases and at J to 8 bases, leaving 6 bases not matched to a gene. The CDR3 has 13 amino acids. Per the germline V gene, CDR1 is MNHNS and CDR2 is SASEGT. CDR3 in amino acids: CASGWTGDSPLHF. DNA for the CDR3: TGTGCCAGCGGTTGGACAGGAGATTCACCCCTCCACTTT.

The rearrangement uses TRBV7-2 and TRBJ2-5; 12 positions match TRBD2. The CDR3 runs to 16 residues. V was pared by 5 bases and J by 7 bases, with 11 bases of the junction left unmatched. The germline V gene has CDR1 SGHTA and CDR2 FQGNSA. The DNA for the CDR3 is TGTGCCAGCAGCAGCAGACTAGCGGGGGTTGAGGGGACCCAGTACTTC. Residues: CASSSRLAGVEGTQYF.

This chain uses TRBV6-5 with TRBJ2-2; D ambiguous. The ends were cut back, 7 bases at V and 7 bases at J, with 13 bases in the middle. There are 13 residues in the CDR3. Germline CDR1 MNHEY, CDR2 SVGAGI. The CDR3 is CASKGLVVGELFF. In DNA form, the CDR3 reads TGTGCCAGCAAAGGCCTAGTGGTCGGGGAGCTGTTTTTT.

The chain joins TRBV7-8 to TRBJ1-4; D remains ambiguous. The CDR3 runs 13 residues. Germline V gene sequence: CDR1 SGHVS, CDR2 FQNEAQ. Between the trimmed V and J ends, which lost 8 bases and 4 bases, there was a span of 11 bases. The CDR3 sequence is CASRWRFNEKLFF. CDR3 DNA sequence: TGTGCCAGCCGATGGCGGTTTAATGAAAAACTGTTTTTT.

CDR3: CASSQVKIRDRVPEAFF. The DNA for the CDR3 is TGCGCCAGCAGCCAAGTAAAAATCCGGGACAGGGTCCCTGAAGCTTTCTTT. The rearrangement uses TRBV4-1 and TRBJ1-1; 9 nucleotides match TRBD1. The CDR3 covers 17 residues. J lost 6 bases, V lost 1 base, and 12 bases had no gene match. Per the germline V gene, CDR1 is MGHRA and CDR2 is YSYEKL.

The chain has TRBV4-1 and TRBJ1-2; D might be TRBD1 (6 bases). The CDR3 covers 15 residues. Germline CDR1 and CDR2: MGHRA and YSYEKL. The V end was cut by 6 bases, the J end by 4 bases, with 18 bases between. The CDR3 DNA reads as TGCGCCAGCAGTGTAAGTGTACAGGGCGTCTATGGCTACACCTTC. Its protein product is CASSVSVQGVYGYTF.

V is TRBV5-1 and J is TRBJ2-7; 8 nucleotides match TRBD1. CDR1 is SGHRS and CDR2 is YFSETQ in the germline V gene. CDR3 size: 13 residues. V dropped 5 bases and J dropped 6; count of bases not matched to a gene: 7. CDR3 protein: CASRNTGQGEQYF. The CDR3 coding sequence is TGCGCCAGCAGAAACACCGGACAGGGCGAGCAGTACTTC.

This sequence joins TRBV19 and TRBJ2-2; D gene ambiguous. This CDR3 has 13 residues. The V gene's germline CDR1 is LNHDA and CDR2 SQIVND (reference sequence). V was clipped by 6 bases and J by 5 bases, with 10 bases between them. CDR3 bases: TGTGCCAGTAGGCGAACTAAAACCGGGGAGCTGTTTTTT. This codes for CASRRTKTGELFF.

The J gene is TRBJ2-3, the V gene TRBV7-8, with TRBD1 matching over 9 bases. CDR1 and CDR2 from the germline V gene are SGHVS and FQNEAQ. Trimming took 7 bases from V and 6 from J; bases not matched to a gene: 8. The CDR3 is made up of 14 amino acids. As DNA, the CDR3 is TGTGCCAGCACCCCAGGGACAGGGAGCGATACGCAGTATTTT. Translated: CASTPGTGSDTQYF.

V and J are TRBV6-5 and TRBJ2-3, with TRBD1 as a possible D gene (5 bases). This CDR3 region has 12 residues. V shed 7 bases and J shed 7 bases, with 12 bases lying between them. CDR1 and CDR2 from the germline V gene are MNHEY and SVGAGI. CDR3 sequence reads: CASTSPDNTQYF. The CDR3 bases are TGTGCCAGCACGTCCCCGGACAATACGCAGTATTTT.

The chain links TRBV6-5 to TRBJ2-3; 9 bases are shared with TRBD1. Trimming cost V 4 bases and J 6 bases; bases outside gene matches: 8. The V gene's germline CDR1 is MNHEY and CDR2 SVGAGI. The CDR3 sequence is 15 residues long. Here the CDR3 reads CASSSPGTGHDTQYF. In DNA, the CDR3 is TGTGCCAGCAGTTCCCCCGGGACAGGGCACGATACGCAGTATTTT.

CDR3 DNA sequence: TGTGCTAGTGGTCCTGGGACTACCAGAGAGACCCAGTACTTC. It specifies CASGPGTTRETQYF. The chain uses TRBV12-5 and TRBJ2-5, with 7 bases lining up with TRBD2. V trimming: 5 bases; J trimming: 4 bases; junction bases outside the gene matches: 7. The CDR3 loop spans 14 amino acids. Germline V gene lookup returns CDR1 LGHNT and CDR2 FRNRAP.

This chain links TRBV27 with TRBJ1-1; 10 nucleotides align to TRBD1. The CDR3 is made up of 16 amino acids. The V segment lost 4 bases and the J segment 5 bases; nucleotides outside the gene matches: 10. Looked up from germline, CDR1 is MNHEY and CDR2 is SMNVEV (reference sequence). CDR3 sequence reads: CASSSTGGHRRTEAFF. The CDR3, as DNA: TGTGCCAGCAGTTCGACAGGGGGCCACAGGCGGACTGAAGCTTTCTTT.

This sequence joins TRBV7-9 and TRBJ1-2; D remains unclear. The CDR3 runs 12 residues. Deletions cut 4 bases from V and 3 bases from J, with 6 bases between. CDR1 SEHNR and CDR2 FQNEAQ come from the germline V gene (reference sequence). CDR3 nucleotide sequence: TGTGCCAGCAGCTCCGTTTACTATGGCTACACCTTC. It yields the protein CASSSVYYGYTF.

This chain connects TRBV7-8 to TRBJ1-1, with 9 bases identical to TRBD1. The trim removed 5 bases at V and 3 bases at J, leaving 7 bases unmatched. Germline assignment: CDR1 SGHVS and CDR2 FQNEAQ. This CDR3 spans 15 amino acids. This CDR3 reads CASSERQGDDTEAFF. The DNA of the CDR3 is TGTGCCAGCAGCGAGAGACAGGGGGATGACACTGAAGCTTTCTTT.

DNA for the CDR3: TGCGCCAGCAGCGGTGCTTCTCGGACAGCCTCCTACGAGCAGTACTTC. Translated, it gives CASSGASRTASYEQYF. The genes are TRBV5-1 and TRBJ2-7, with D maybe TRBD1 (6 bases). Trimming shortened V by 4 bases and J by 0 bases, and 17 bases separated the two germline ends. This CDR3 region has 16 residues. From germline, CDR1 is SGHRS and CDR2 YFSETQ.

This sequence joins TRBV9 and TRBJ1-4; 8 bases align to TRBD1. CDR3 size: 14 residues. Germline V gene data show CDR1 as SGDLS and CDR2 as YYNGEE. Unmatched junction bases numbered 7, after V lost 4 bases and J lost 8 bases. CDR3 nucleotides: TGTGCCAGCAGCTTCGGACAGGGCGGGGAAAAACTGTTTTTT. Translated: CASSFGQGGEKLFF. The complete variable domain, with remaining parts taken from reference TRBV9 and TRBJ1-4, reads DSGVTQTPKHLITATGQRVTLRCSPRSGDLSVYWYQQSLDQGLQFLIQYYNGEERAKGNILERFSAQQFPDLHSELNLSSLELGDSALYFCASSFGQGGEKLFFGSGTQLSVL.